The sequence of this TCR beta chain was determined in a study of T cells in Graves' hyperthyroidism and ophthalmopathy. In this sample, this clonotype turned up many times. Amplified TCR beta CDR3 regions derived from RNA transcripts. The HTBI primer set was used in a first-round RT-PCR of the TCR CDR3. TCRdb passed the multiplex PCR reads through MiXCR, listing each CDR3 protein once. The profile covers about 300,000 distinct CDR3 sequences, with roughly 19% appearing a single time and under 40% taken by the ten largest. V shed 4 bases and J shed 0 bases, with 9 bases lying between them. CDR3 size: 13 residues. From germline, CDR1 is GTSNPN and CDR2 SVGIG (reference sequence).

This receptor was obtained from a man aged 50-59 years with Graves' ophthalmopathy. Material: blood. The chain combines TRBV30 with TRBJ1-1, with no clear D. The CDR3 DNA reads TGTGCCTGGAATCGGCTGTTGAACACTGAAGCTTTCTTT. Protein sequence: CAWNRLLNTEAFF.